These 25 T cell receptor beta chains share one sample of origin, sequenced in a study of early T cells in non-severe SARS-CoV-2 infection (dated by TCRdb to the early 2020s). The method behind the library was 5' RACE. Sequenced on a NextSeq 500. TCRdb's own reprocessing of the public reads used fastp at Q25 and MiXCR and kept productive beta chains. Each CDR3 protein gets just one entry, which takes the most common genes and DNA from the rows behind it. The sample table records 60,000 or so distinct CDR3 sequences; approximately 13% of these occur just once. The ten largest clones represent around 4.5% of the sample. Sequencing used whole blood. These receptors all stem from an adult who was a healthcare worker with PCR-confirmed SARS-CoV-2 infection or an uninfected control (not recorded which).

This clonotype was counted once. The gene calls are TRBV6-6 and TRBJ2-3, with D hard to call. Deletions cut 2 bases from V and 2 bases from J, with 8 bases between. Per germline, CDR1 MNHNY and CDR2 SVGAGI (reference sequence). The CDR3 sequence is 14 residues long. CDR3 region: CASSYVGTTDTQYF. CDR3 coding DNA: TGTGCCAGCAGTTACGTCGGAACCACAGATACGCAGTATTTT.

The CDR3 DNA follows: TGTGCCAGCAGCACAGCGTGGGGGGCAACAACCGGGGAGCTGTTTTTT. Its translation is CASSTAWGATTGELFF. V and J are TRBV5-4 and TRBJ2-2; either TRBD1 or TRBD2 may supply D (6 bases each). CDR3 length: 16 residues. V dropped 4 bases and J dropped 5 bases, with 18 bases sitting between them. CDR1 SGHNT and CDR2 YYREEE come from the germline V gene (reference sequence).

Many counts were recorded for this clonotype. V usage is TRBV6-2 or TRBV6-3 and J usage is TRBJ2-1; D uncertain. The germline CDR1 and CDR2 sequences are MNHEY and SVGEGT. The CDR3 contains 15 residues. V lost 5 bases and J lost 4, with 15 bases in between. CDR3 DNA: TGTGCCAGCAGTGTCCATCTCGTCCAATACAATGAGCAGTTCTTC. Its translation: CASSVHLVQYNEQFF.

The V and J genes are TRBV20-1 and TRBJ2-7; 7 bases fit TRBD1. V shed 1 base and J 0 bases; nucleotides not matched to a gene: 6. CDR1 and CDR2 (germline): DFQATT, SNEGSKA (reference sequence). This CDR3 is built from 15 residues. In DNA form, the CDR3 reads TGCAGTGCTAGAGCACCGGGACAGATCTCCTACGAGCAGTACTTC. Translating it yields CSARAPGQISYEQYF.

This clonotype was seen more than once but under ten times. The chain employs TRBV12-5 and TRBJ1-1; no firm D call. The germline CDR1 and CDR2 sequences are LGHNT and FRNRAP. V was clipped by 6 bases and J by 2 bases, with 4 bases between them. The CDR3 totals 11 residues. In DNA, the CDR3 is TGTGCTAGTGGAGTTAACACTGAAGCTTTCTTT. The encoded protein is CASGVNTEAFF.

This clonotype was picked up many times. The CDR3 is CASSDTRTGTETQYF. Here the CDR3 DNA reads TGTGCCAGCAGTGACACCAGGACAGGGACGGAGACCCAGTACTTC. The V and J genes are TRBV11-2 and TRBJ2-5, with 8 bases matching TRBD1. The ends lost 6 bases at V and 5 bases at J; junction bases unmatched: 11. The length of the CDR3 is 15 residues. Per germline, CDR1 SGHAT and CDR2 FQNNGV.

This clonotype was recorded a few times. The rearrangement joins TRBV30 to TRBJ1-5; a possible D gene is TRBD1 (5 bases). This CDR3 is built from 13 residues. Trimming cost V 3 bases and J 4 bases, with 10 bases left between them. Per the germline V gene, CDR1 is GTSNPN and CDR2 is SVGIG (reference sequence). This CDR3 is CAWSAGDNQPQHF. The CDR3 nucleotides read TGTGCCTGGAGCGCGGGGGATAATCAGCCCCAGCATTTT. Based on the CDR3 plus reference TRBV30 and TRBJ1-5, the full variable domain is SQTIHQWPATLVQPVGSPLSLECTVEGTSNPNLYWYRQAAGRGLQLLFYSVGIGQISSEVPQNLSASRPQDRQFILSSKKLLLSDSGFYLCAWSAGDNQPQHFGDGTRLSIL.

This clonotype was seen only once. CDR3 residues: CACKARYPLDTEAFF. The DNA of the CDR3 is TGTGCCTGTAAGGCGAGGTACCCTTTGGACACTGAAGCTTTCTTT. The J gene is TRBJ1-1, the V gene TRBV30, with D unresolved. This CDR3 has 15 residues. The germline V gene has CDR1 GTSNPN and CDR2 SVGIG (reference sequence). V was shortened by 6 bases and J by 3 bases, with 20 bases between the two germline ends.

In its sample, this clonotype was seen many times. The chain is built from TRBV9 and TRBJ2-7, with TRBD1 matching 7 bases. J gave up 3 bases and V 3 bases, and 6 bases lay outside the gene matches. Germline V gene lookup returns CDR1 SGDLS and CDR2 YYNGEE. CDR3 length: 14 amino acids. Here the CDR3 reads CASSGQGRDYEQYF. CDR3 sequence (DNA): TGTGCCAGCAGCGGACAGGGCCGGGACTACGAGCAGTACTTC.

The chain carries TRBV4-3 and TRBJ1-4; TRBD1 might be the D (5 bases). The V end was cut by 5 bases, the J end by 0 bases, with 16 bases between. This CDR3 region has 17 residues. Germline V gene lookup returns CDR1 LGHNA and CDR2 YSLEER. CDR3 amino acids: CASSNMAGTATNEKLFF. CDR3 nucleotide sequence: TGCGCCAGCAGCAACATGGCCGGGACGGCAACTAATGAAAAACTGTTTTTT.

This clonotype was observed at least ten times. The chain uses TRBV19 and TRBJ1-5; TRBD1 matches at 7 bases. The junction had 4 bases not matched to a gene; V was cut back by 5 bases and J by 0 bases. Germline V gene lookup returns CDR1 LNHDA and CDR2 SQIVND (reference sequence). This CDR3 has 15 amino acids. The CDR3, as DNA: TGTGCCAGTAGTTCCGGGACAGTTAGCAATCAGCCCCAGCATTTT. Translation gives CASSSGTVSNQPQHF.

This clonotype has at least ten counts. The V and J genes are TRBV20-1 and TRBJ1-1; D gene unclear. Trimming shortened V by 4 bases and J by 1 base, and 4 bases separated the two germline ends. This CDR3 is built from 11 residues. Looked up from germline, CDR1 is DFQATT and CDR2 is SNEGSKA (reference sequence). For the CDR3, the DNA is TGCAGTGCTAACAAGAACACTGAAGCTTTCTTT. Translated: CSANKNTEAFF.

This clonotype has at least ten counts. DNA of the CDR3: TGCAGTGCTAGAGATTGGACAGGGGATAATTCACCCCTCCACTTT. Protein product: CSARDWTGDNSPLHF. The chain combines TRBV20-1 with TRBJ1-6; 9 positions agree with TRBD1. CDR3 length: 15 residues. With V trimmed by 0 bases and J by 5 bases, 2 bases remained unmatched. Germline values: CDR1 DFQATT, CDR2 SNEGSKA (reference sequence).

In its sample, this clonotype was seen a few times. This sequence joins TRBV29-1 and TRBJ1-1; D gene ambiguous. Germline assignment: CDR1 SQVTM and CDR2 ANQGSEA. There are 11 residues in the CDR3. CDR3 region: CQVDPGTEAFF. The DNA of the CDR3 is TGCCAGGTGGACCCTGGCACTGAAGCTTTCTTT.

This clonotype was picked up many times. The chain has TRBV29-1 and TRBJ1-1; D gene uncertain. V was clipped by 8 bases and J by 6 bases, with 13 bases between them. Germline CDR1 SQVTM, CDR2 ANQGSEA. The CDR3 contains 11 residues. The CDR3 coding sequence is TGCAGCCTGCGATACGGCCCTGAAGCTTTCTTT. It yields the protein CSLRYGPEAFF.

Concerning this clonotype: Given a much more abundant clone one base away, this may be a read error. The chain recombines TRBV27 with TRBJ1-2; 9 bases match TRBD1. Unmatched junction bases numbered 13, after V lost 8 bases and J lost 6 bases. The germline V gene has CDR1 MNHEY and CDR2 SMNVEV (reference sequence). The CDR3 is 15 residues long. The CDR3 coding sequence is TGTGCCAGCCGGGGAACCCAAACAGGGGGCCATGGCTACACCTTC. It is translated as CASRGTQTGGHGYTF.

This clonotype was detected many times. The V call is TRBV6-2 or TRBV6-3, the J call TRBJ2-1, with 7 bases that match TRBD2. This CDR3 is built from 17 residues. Germline CDR1 and CDR2: MNHEY and SVGEGT. After removal of 0 bases from V and 5 bases from J, the junction contained 10 bases not matched to a gene. CDR3 sequence reads: CASSYSPGLVEHNEQFF. The CDR3 region has the DNA TGTGCCAGCAGTTACTCCCCAGGACTAGTTGAGCACAATGAGCAGTTCTTC.

This clonotype was picked up many times. This chain links TRBV6-5 with TRBJ2-1; 7 bases fit TRBD1. The CDR3 runs to 15 residues. Germline V gene lookup returns CDR1 MNHEY and CDR2 SVGAGI. V shed 0 bases and J 3 bases; nucleotides not matched to a gene: 2. The CDR3 DNA reads TGTGCCAGCAGTTACTCCGGGACAGACTACAATGAGCAGTTCTTC. This encodes CASSYSGTDYNEQFF.

The chain recombines TRBV6-1 with TRBJ1-5, with 7 positions matching TRBD1. V lost 3 bases and J lost 7; bases outside the gene matches: 6. The CDR3 covers 14 residues. Germline V gives CDR1 MNHNS, CDR2 SASEGT. CDR3 residues: CASSDTGVLQPQHF. The CDR3 DNA follows: TGTGCCAGCAGTGACACAGGGGTTCTACAGCCCCAGCATTTT.

The sample holds many counts of this clonotype. This rearrangement joins TRBV7-9 to TRBJ1-1; no definite D call. This CDR3 contains 12 residues. From germline, CDR1 is SEHNR and CDR2 FQNEAQ (reference sequence). V was shortened by 2 bases and J by 3 bases, with 4 bases between the two germline ends. DNA of the CDR3: TGTGCCAGCAGCTTATTGGACACTGAAGCTTTCTTT. Translation gives CASSLLDTEAFF.

V gene TRBV28 combines with J gene TRBJ2-4; tentative D call: TRBD2 (6 bases). CDR1 and CDR2 (germline): MDHEN, SYDVKM. The CDR3 totals 16 residues. Trimming shortened V by 5 bases and J by 1 base, and 15 bases separated the two germline ends. CDR3 sequence: CASSLWGDGAKNIQYF. The DNA of the CDR3 is TGTGCCAGCAGTCTCTGGGGGGACGGGGCCAAAAACATTCAGTACTTC.

In its sample, this clonotype was seen many times. The chain is built from TRBV7-9 and TRBJ2-2; 7 nucleotides line up with TRBD1. The CDR3 has 15 residues. CDR1 and CDR2 from the germline V gene are SEHNR and FQNEAQ (reference sequence). The V segment lost 5 bases and the J segment 1 base; nucleotides outside the gene matches: 4. CDR3 sequence reads: CASSKDRLNTGELFF. The DNA for the CDR3 is TGTGCCAGCAGCAAGGACAGGCTGAACACCGGGGAGCTGTTTTTT. Together with reference TRBV7-9 and TRBJ2-2, the CDR3 gives the full variable domain: DTGVSQNPRHKITKRGQNVTFRCDPISEHNRLYWYRQTLGQGPEFLTYFQNEAQLEKSRLLSDRFSAERPKGSFSTLEIQRTEQGDSAMYLCASSKDRLNTGELFFGEGSRLTVL.

V is TRBV27 and J is TRBJ1-6; a possible D gene is TRBD1 (5 bases). This CDR3 region has 12 residues. Germline assignment: CDR1 MNHEY and CDR2 SMNVEV (reference sequence). V lost 7 bases and J lost 14, with 15 bases in between. DNA of the CDR3: TGTGCCAGCATGGGGCCAACGCTAACCCTCCACTTT. Protein: CASMGPTLTLHF.

This clonotype turned up a few times. Possible read error: a much larger clone is one base away. CDR3 loop: CATKQGSAGTQYF. Here the CDR3 DNA reads TGTGCCACCAAGCAGGGGAGTGCAGGTACGCAGTATTTT. This chain connects TRBV10-3 to TRBJ2-3; D perhaps matches TRBD1 (6 bases). This CDR3 is 13 amino acids long. The V end was cut by 10 bases, the J end by 8 bases, with 19 bases between. CDR1 and CDR2 (germline): ENHRY, SYGVKD.

There are many counts of this clonotype. The chain carries TRBV7-8 and TRBJ2-1, with 7 bases identical to TRBD2. This CDR3 region has 16 residues. In germline, CDR1 is SGHVS, CDR2 FQNEAQ. V gave up 7 bases and J gave up 6 bases; unmatched junction bases: 15. The CDR3 coding sequence is TGTGCCAGCACCGACCCGGGGGGTGGGAGGCGCAATGAGCAGTTCTTC. Protein product: CASTDPGGGRRNEQFF.